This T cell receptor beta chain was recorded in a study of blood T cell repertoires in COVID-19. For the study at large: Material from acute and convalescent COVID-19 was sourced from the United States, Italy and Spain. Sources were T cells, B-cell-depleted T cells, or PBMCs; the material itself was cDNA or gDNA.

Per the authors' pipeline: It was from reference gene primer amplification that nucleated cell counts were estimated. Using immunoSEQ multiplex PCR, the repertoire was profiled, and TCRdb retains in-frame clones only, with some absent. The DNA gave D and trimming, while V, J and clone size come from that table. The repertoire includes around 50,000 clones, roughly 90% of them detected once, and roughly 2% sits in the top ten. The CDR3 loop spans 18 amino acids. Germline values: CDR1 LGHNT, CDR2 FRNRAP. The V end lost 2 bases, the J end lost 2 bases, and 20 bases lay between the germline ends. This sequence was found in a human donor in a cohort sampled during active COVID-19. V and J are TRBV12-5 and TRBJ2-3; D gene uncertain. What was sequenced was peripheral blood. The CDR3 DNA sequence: TGTGCTAGTGGTTTGACATCCCCAAGTCGACGACACACAGATACGCAGTATTTT. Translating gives CASGLTSPSRRHTDTQYF. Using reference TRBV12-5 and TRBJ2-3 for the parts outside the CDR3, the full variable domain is DARVTQTPRHKVTEMGQEVTMRCQPILGHNTVFWYRQTMMQGLELLAYFRNRAPLDDSGMPKDRFSAEMPDATLATLKIQPSEPRDSAVYFCASGLTSPSRRHTDTQYFGPGTRLTVL.